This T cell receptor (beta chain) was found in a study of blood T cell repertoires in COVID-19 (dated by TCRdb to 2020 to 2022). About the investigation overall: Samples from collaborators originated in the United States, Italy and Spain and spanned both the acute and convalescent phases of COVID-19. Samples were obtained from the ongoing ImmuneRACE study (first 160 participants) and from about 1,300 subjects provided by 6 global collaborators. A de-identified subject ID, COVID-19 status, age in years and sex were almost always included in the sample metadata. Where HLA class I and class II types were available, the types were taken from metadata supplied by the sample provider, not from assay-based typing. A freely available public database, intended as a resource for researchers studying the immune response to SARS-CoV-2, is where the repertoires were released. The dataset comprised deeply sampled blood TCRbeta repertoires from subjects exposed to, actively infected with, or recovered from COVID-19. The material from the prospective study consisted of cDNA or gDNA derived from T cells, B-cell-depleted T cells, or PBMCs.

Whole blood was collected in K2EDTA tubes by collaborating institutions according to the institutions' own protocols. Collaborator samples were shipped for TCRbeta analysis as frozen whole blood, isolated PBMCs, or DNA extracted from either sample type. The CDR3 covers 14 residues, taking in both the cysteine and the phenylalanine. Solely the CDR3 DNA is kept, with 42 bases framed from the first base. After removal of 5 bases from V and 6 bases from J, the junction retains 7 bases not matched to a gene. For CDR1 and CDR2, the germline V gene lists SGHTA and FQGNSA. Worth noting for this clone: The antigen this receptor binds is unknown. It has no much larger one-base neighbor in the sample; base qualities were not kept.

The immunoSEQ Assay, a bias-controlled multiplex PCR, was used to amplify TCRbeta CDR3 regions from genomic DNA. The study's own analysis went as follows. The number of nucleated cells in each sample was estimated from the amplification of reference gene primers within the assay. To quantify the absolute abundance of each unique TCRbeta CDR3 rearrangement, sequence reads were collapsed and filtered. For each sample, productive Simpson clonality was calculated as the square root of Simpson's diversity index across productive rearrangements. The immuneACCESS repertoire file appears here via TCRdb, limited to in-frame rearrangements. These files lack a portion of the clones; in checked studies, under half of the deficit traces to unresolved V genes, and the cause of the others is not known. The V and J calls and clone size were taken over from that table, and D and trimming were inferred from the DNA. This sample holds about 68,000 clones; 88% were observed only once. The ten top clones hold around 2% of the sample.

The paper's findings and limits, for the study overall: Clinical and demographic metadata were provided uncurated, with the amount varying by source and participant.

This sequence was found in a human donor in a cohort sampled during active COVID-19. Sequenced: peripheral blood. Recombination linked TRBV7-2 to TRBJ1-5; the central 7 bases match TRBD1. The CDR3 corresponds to CASSLRQGAQPQHF. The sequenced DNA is TGTGCCAGCAGCCTAAGACAGGGCGCTCAGCCCCAGCATTTT.